These T cell receptor beta chains were read from a single sample in a study of regulatory T cells in long-lasting Graves disease. A single record per CDR3 protein comes from TCRdb applying MiXCR to the multiplex PCR reads. The table shows some 350,000 distinct CDR3 sequences, with around 15% occurring only once. This same sample was also taken into another study, of T cells in Graves' hyperthyroidism and ophthalmopathy.

This material consisted of peripheral blood mononuclear cells (PBMCs), taken at new diagnosis, from a patient treated with antithyroid drugs. Receptors originate from a young woman with Graves disease. The CDR3 runs from the conserved cysteine through the conserved F or W. D genes are given only for firm matches. Size is omitted from some rows. Given values are once, few, many or a class for expanded clones.

j_call clone_size v_call d_call cdr3_aa cdr3_nt
TRBJ2-7 many TRBV14 NA CASSRTPGLTYEQYF TGTGCCAGCAGCCGAACACCGGGACTCACCTACGAGCAGTACTTC
TRBJ1-3 few TRBV29-1 NA CSVVTNSGNTIYF TGCAGCGTTGTGACAAACTCTGGAAACACCATATATTTT
TRBJ2-5 many TRBV24-1 NA CATSGSASQPRETQYF TGTGCCACCAGTGGCAGTGCCTCCCAACCACGGGAGACCCAGTACTTC
TRBJ1-6 many TRBV27 TRBD1 CASSFRGWDSPLHF TGTGCCAGCAGTTTCAGGGGGTGGGATTCACCCCTCCACTTT
TRBJ1-5 many TRBV28 NA CASTRGRIDQPQHF TGTGCCAGCACCCGGGGGAGGATCGATCAGCCCCAGCATTTT
TRBJ2-5 NA TRBV12-3/TRBV12-4 NA CARNRRGIEETRYF TGTGCGAGGAACCGGCGGGGTATCGAAGAGACCCGGTACTTC
TRBJ1-6 few TRBV16 TRBD1 CASSQIPGQGHSPLHF TGTGCCAGCAGCCAAATCCCGGGACAGGGACATTCACCCCTCCACTTT
TRBJ2-2 few TRBV6-4 NA CASSDSRADTGELFF TGTGCCAGCAGTGACTCGAGGGCAGACACCGGGGAGCTGTTTTTT
TRBJ1-5 NA TRBV20-1 NA CSASYSARSNQPQHF TGCAGTGCTAGTTACAGCGCTCGTAGCAATCAGCCCCAGCATTTT
TRBJ2-1 many TRBV20-1 NA CSASNGPSGNEQFF TGCAGTGCTAGTAACGGACCCTCGGGCAATGAGCAGTTCTTC
TRBJ2-1 NA TRBV2 NA CATSDFPAHNEQFF TGTGCCACCAGTGATTTCCCGGCACACAATGAGCAGTTCTTC
TRBJ2-3 many TRBV5-1 TRBD2 CASSFRRTSGGHSTDTQYF TGCGCCAGCAGCTTCCGCCGGACTAGCGGGGGCCATAGCACAGATACGCAGTATTTT
TRBJ1-1 few TRBV6-2/TRBV6-3 NA CASSYGGPSEAFF TGTGCCAGCAGTTACGGGGGGCCCTCTGAAGCTTTCTTT
TRBJ1-3 NA TRBV30 TRBD1 CAWSKDRETGNTIYF TGTGCCTGGAGCAAGGACAGGGAGACTGGAAACACCATATATTTT
TRBJ2-6 many TRBV3-1 NA CASSQVGRANVLTF TGTGCCAGCAGCCAAGTTGGGAGGGCCAACGTCCTGACTTTC
TRBJ2-2 many TRBV2 NA CASSPGVKAGELFF TGTGCCAGCAGCCCGGGAGTGAAGGCCGGGGAGCTGTTTTTT
TRBJ1-1 many TRBV20-1 TRBD1 CSAHPIQGYTEAFF TGCAGTGCCCACCCCATACAGGGGTACACTGAAGCTTTCTTT
TRBJ2-7 many TRBV7-9 TRBD1 CASTRQGSNEQYF TGTGCCAGCACCCGACAGGGGTCCAACGAGCAGTACTTC
TRBJ2-3 many TRBV12-3/TRBV12-4 NA CASSLSNTDTQYF TGTGCCAGCAGCTTGTCAAACACAGATACGCAGTATTTT
TRBJ1-2 NA TRBV5-6 NA CASSFRGKGGYTF TGTGCCAGCAGCTTTCGGGGGAAGGGAGGCTACACCTTC
TRBJ1-4 NA TRBV4-1 TRBD1 CASSGQGVDEKLFF TGCGCCAGCAGCGGACAGGGGGTTGATGAAAAACTGTTTTTT
TRBJ2-2 many TRBV7-9 NA CASSLVRRNTGELFF TGTGCCAGCAGCTTAGTGAGGAGGAACACCGGGGAGCTGTTTTTT
TRBJ1-2 many TRBV3-1 NA CASSQPNYPDRPNNYGYTF TGTGCCAGCAGCCAGCCGAACTACCCGGACAGACCAAATAACTATGGCTACACCTTC
TRBJ2-1 many TRBV7-3 TRBD2 CASSLTGLAAYNEQFF TGTGCCAGCAGCTTAACGGGTCTAGCGGCCTACAATGAGCAGTTCTTC
TRBJ1-2 many TRBV12-3/TRBV12-4 NA CASSLGGGRNYGYTF TGTGCCAGCAGTTTAGGTGGGGGCAGGAACTATGGCTACACCTTC
TRBJ1-1 many TRBV18 NA CASSSFLNTEAFF TGTGCCAGCTCATCGTTTCTGAACACTGAAGCTTTCTTT
TRBJ2-5 many TRBV19 TRBD2 CASSMEREGPETQYF TGTGCCAGTAGTATGGAACGGGAGGGCCCTGAGACCCAGTACTTC
TRBJ1-1 many TRBV20-1 NA CSATLGTRGMNTEAFF TGCAGTGCCACCCTGGGGACACGGGGTATGAACACTGAAGCTTTCTTT
TRBJ1-2 many TRBV28 NA CASNHGRGTYGYTF TGTGCCAGCAACCACGGACGGGGGACTTATGGCTACACCTTC
TRBJ1-2 NA TRBV2 TRBD1 CASSLSGTGRTYGYTF TGTGCCAGCAGTTTGTCCGGGACAGGCCGCACCTATGGCTACACCTTC
TRBJ1-5 many TRBV5-6 NA CASSSGHATFSNQPQHF TGTGCCAGCAGCTCGGGACATGCTACCTTTAGCAATCAGCCCCAGCATTTT
TRBJ2-6 many TRBV5-1 NA CASSLGQQGSVLTF TGCGCCAGCAGCTTGGGCCAACAAGGGTCCGTCCTGACTTTC
TRBJ1-1 NA TRBV2 TRBD1 CASSLSGTGGNTEAFF TGTGCCAGCAGTTTGTCCGGGACAGGGGGGAACACTGAAGCTTTCTTT
TRBJ2-1 many TRBV20-1 TRBD2 CSAPGSGRRASYNEQFF TGCAGTGCCCCGGGTAGCGGGAGGAGGGCCTCCTACAATGAGCAGTTCTTC
TRBJ2-1 many TRBV14 NA CASSQGNEQFF TGTGCCAGCAGTCAGGGGAATGAGCAGTTCTTC
TRBJ2-7 few TRBV10-3 NA CATTSEGLIYEQYF TGTGCCACCACTTCTGAGGGGTTGATTTACGAGCAGTACTTC
TRBJ2-7 few TRBV7-9 NA CASSSGDRNYEQYF TGTGCCAGCAGCTCGGGAGACAGGAACTACGAGCAGTACTTC
TRBJ2-5 NA TRBV29-1 TRBD2 CSVEERESETQYF TGCAGCGTTGAGGAGCGGGAGTCGGAGACCCAGTACTTC